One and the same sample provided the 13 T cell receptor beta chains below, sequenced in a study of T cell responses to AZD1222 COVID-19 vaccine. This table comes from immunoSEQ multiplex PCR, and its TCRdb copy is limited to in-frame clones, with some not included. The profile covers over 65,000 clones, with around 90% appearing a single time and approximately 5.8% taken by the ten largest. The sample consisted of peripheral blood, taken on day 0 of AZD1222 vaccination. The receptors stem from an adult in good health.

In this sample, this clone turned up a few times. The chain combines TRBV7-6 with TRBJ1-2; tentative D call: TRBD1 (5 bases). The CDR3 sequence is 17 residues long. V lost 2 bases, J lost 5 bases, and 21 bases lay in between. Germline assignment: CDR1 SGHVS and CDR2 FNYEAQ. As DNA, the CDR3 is TGTGCCAGCAGCTTAAAGGGAGGGGCCGGGCCTCTTTATGGCTACACCTTC. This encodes CASSLKGGAGPLYGYTF.

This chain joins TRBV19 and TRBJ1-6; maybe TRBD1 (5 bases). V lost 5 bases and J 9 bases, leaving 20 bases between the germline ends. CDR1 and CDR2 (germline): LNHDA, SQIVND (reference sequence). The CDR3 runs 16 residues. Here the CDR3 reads CASSGGRDPWGSPLHF. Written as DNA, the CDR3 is TGTGCCAGTAGTGGAGGCCGGGACCCCTGGGGTTCACCCCTCCACTTT.

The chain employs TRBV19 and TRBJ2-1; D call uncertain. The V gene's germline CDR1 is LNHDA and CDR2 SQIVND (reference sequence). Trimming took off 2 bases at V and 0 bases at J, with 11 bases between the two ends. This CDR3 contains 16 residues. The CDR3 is CASSISGAYSYNEQFF. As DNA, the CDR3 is TGTGCCAGTAGTATATCCGGAGCATACTCCTACAATGAGCAGTTCTTC.

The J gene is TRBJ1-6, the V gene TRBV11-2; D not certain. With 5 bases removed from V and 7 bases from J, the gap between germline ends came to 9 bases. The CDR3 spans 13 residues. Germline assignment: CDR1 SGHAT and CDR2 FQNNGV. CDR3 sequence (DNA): TGTGCCAGCAGCCTCCAGCTGAATTCACCCCTCCACTTT. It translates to CASSLQLNSPLHF.

The CDR3 DNA sequence: TGTGCCAGCTTGACGGGGGGACCACAAGAGACCCAGTACTTC. It yields the protein CASLTGGPQETQYF. This chain links TRBV6-5 with TRBJ2-5, with 7 bases aligning to TRBD2. J lost 2 bases, V lost 8 bases, and 8 bases had no gene match. Germline lookup yields CDR1 MNHEY and CDR2 SVGAGI. The CDR3 length is 14 residues.

The CDR3 DNA sequence: TGTGCCAGCTCACCACAGGCGGGGCTCTACAATGAGCAGTTCTTC. It codes for CASSPQAGLYNEQFF. This chain links TRBV18 with TRBJ2-1; D perhaps matches TRBD2 (6 bases). This CDR3 comprises 15 residues. Trimming took 1 base from V and 3 from J, leaving 10 bases between them. The germline V gene has CDR1 KGHSH and CDR2 LQKENI.

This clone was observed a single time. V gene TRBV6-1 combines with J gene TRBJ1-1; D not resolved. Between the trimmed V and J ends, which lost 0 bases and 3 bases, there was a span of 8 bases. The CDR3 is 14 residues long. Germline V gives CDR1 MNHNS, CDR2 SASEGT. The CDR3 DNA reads TGTGCCAGCAGTGAAGCTGGCAGCTACACTGAAGCTTTCTTT. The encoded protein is CASSEAGSYTEAFF.

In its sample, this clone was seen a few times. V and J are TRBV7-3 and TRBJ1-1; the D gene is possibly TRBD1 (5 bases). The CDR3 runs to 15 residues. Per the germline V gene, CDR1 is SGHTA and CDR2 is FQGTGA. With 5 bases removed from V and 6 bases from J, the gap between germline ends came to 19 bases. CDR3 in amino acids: CASSPRGGQGAEAFF. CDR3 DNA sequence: TGTGCCAGCAGCCCTAGAGGCGGGCAGGGCGCTGAAGCTTTCTTT.

CDR3 in amino acids: CASSPWGQSNEKLFF. For the CDR3, the DNA is TGTGCCAGCAGCCCGTGGGGACAGAGTAATGAAAAACTGTTTTTT. The chain recombines TRBV11-3 with TRBJ1-4, with 7 bases identical to TRBD1. The CDR3 runs to 15 residues. The junction had 7 bases not matched to a gene; V was cut back by 5 bases and J by 4 bases. Germline V gene lookup returns CDR1 SGHNT and CDR2 YENEEA.

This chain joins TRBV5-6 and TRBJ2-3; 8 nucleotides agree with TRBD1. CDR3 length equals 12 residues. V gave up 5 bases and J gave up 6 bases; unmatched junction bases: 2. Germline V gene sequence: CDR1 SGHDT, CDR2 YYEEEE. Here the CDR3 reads CASRAGGDTQYF. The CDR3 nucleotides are TGTGCCAGCAGGGCAGGGGGCGATACGCAGTATTTT.

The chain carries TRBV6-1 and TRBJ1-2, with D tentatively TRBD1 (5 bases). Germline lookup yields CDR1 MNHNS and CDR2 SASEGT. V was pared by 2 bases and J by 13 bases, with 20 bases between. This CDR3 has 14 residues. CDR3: CASSEPASYRGSTF. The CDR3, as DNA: TGTGCCAGCAGTGAACCCGCTTCCTATCGGGGGAGCACCTTC.

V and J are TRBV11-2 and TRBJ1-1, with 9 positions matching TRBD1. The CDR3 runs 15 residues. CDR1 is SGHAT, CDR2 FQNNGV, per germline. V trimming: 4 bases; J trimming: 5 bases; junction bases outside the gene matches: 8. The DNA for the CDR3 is TGTGCCAGCAGCTCCACAAGACAGGGGGGTACTGAAGCTTTCTTT. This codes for CASSSTRQGGTEAFF.

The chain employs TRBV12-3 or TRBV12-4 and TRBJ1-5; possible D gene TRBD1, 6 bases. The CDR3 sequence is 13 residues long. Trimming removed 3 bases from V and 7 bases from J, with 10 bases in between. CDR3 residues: CASSFGGGQPQHF. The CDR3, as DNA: TGTGCCAGCAGTTTCGGGGGCGGGCAGCCCCAGCATTTT.